This TCR beta chain was identified in a study of prognosis after radiotherapy for stage I lung cancer (dated by TCRdb to the early 2020s). For the study in its entirety: Between early 2018 and 2019, more than 15 stage I NSCLC patients were enrolled in Nanjing, China. All patients were considered medically inoperable, owing to comorbidities in more than ten and refusal of surgery in over five. The cohort was made up of roughly 13 men and a handful of women, with a median age of about 74 years and an age range of roughly 50 to 95 years. SBRT was given in 3 to 5 fractions with a biologically effective dose of at least 100 Gy, using image-guided IMRT or VMAT. Patients with newly diagnosed primary stage I lung tumors numbered some 14, with 4 or 5 others having oligometastatic NSCLC after surgical resection of the primary tumor. This study profiled peripheral blood TCR beta repertoires from stage I NSCLC patients before and after stereotactic body radiotherapy and linked the repertoires to distant failure. About 20% of the 19 patients developed distant metastases after SBRT, at a median of around 7 months; the other 15 showed no significant progression. A total of around 40 blood samples from approximately 20 patients were sequenced, with one sample obtained before and one obtained after SBRT for each patient. Concurrent therapy was not administered to any patient alongside SBRT. Tumor histology was squamous cell carcinoma in about 7 patients and adenocarcinoma in approximately 11. What the authors observed across the whole study: Differences in TRBV and TRBJ usage frequencies by metastasis status were reportedly observed in two V genes at baseline and in about 10 V and two J genes after SBRT. The small cohort and short follow-up limited the study, so independent validation of the findings is needed. Post-SBRT Shannon entropy and its change from baseline were lower in patients who developed distant metastases; baseline Shannon entropy was not associated with metastases. None of the reported P values were adjusted for multiple comparisons. After SBRT, the number of unique TCR clones decreased (median approximately 9,100 before versus several thousand after; Wilcoxon paired P=0.011). No determination of tumor specificity was made for expanded TCR clones.

The TCR beta CDR3 region was amplified from genomic DNA by two rounds of multiplex PCR. In the first PCR round, primers specific to each TRBV and TRBJ gene were used, and the primer sequences were filed in Chinese patent CN105087789A. Universal primers were used in the second PCR round. The Roche High Pure PCR Template Preparation Kit was used to extract genomic DNA from frozen PBMCs. Libraries were sequenced paired-end with 151 bp reads on an Illumina HiSeq 3000. The original pipeline was this. CutAdapt was used to remove raw reads lacking the multiplex PCR primer sequences. High-quality paired reads were merged into contigs with PEAR. By aligning each contig to reference sequences, MiXCR assigned the TRB V, D and J gene segments to that contig. CDR3 sequences were clustered by base quality and sequence similarity to remove sequencing errors. Shannon entropy, normalized by the natural log of the productive TCR sequence number, served as the measure of diversity. Clonality was computed as one minus the ratio of Shannon entropy to the natural log of the number of unique clonotypes. Progression-free survival cut-offs for repertoire metrics were chosen using the Youden index of ROC curves, with analyses run in R 3.5.3. The raw public reads went through TCRdb reprocessing: fastp at Q25, MiXCR clone calling, in-frame beta chains kept. All rows with the same CDR3 protein become a single entry with the most common DNA and genes. The V and J calls reflect TCRdb's pipeline rather than the authors' work. This sample is represented by tens of thousands of distinct CDR3 sequences; around 42% of them were singletons. Approximately 54% of the sample goes to the ten largest clones.

The CDR3 holds 14 amino acids from the cysteine to the phenylalanine. Only the CDR3 region is kept as DNA, spanning 42 bases read in frame from base 1. The germline V gene supplies CDR1 SNHLY and CDR2 FYNNEI. A distance of 15 bases separates the germline ends of V and J, which lose 7 bases and 3 bases respectively. This clonotype was recorded many times. This clone's antigen is unknown. Base quality data are lacking; no much larger clone is found one base away. No patient had a history of other malignancies or prior chemotherapy or radiotherapy, and all had node-negative disease on CT and PET/CT. At each of two time points, roughly 6.3 milliliters of peripheral venous blood were collected in EDTA tubes. PBMCs were isolated by Ficoll-Paque Plus density-gradient centrifugation. Right after collection, samples were kept at -80 degrees C until analysis.

The receptor chain draws on TRBV2 and TRBJ2-5; no D gene is confidently identified. This sample comprised PBMCs, obtained before or after stereotactic body radiation therapy (not recorded which). This receptor was taken from a donor aged 50 or older with non-small cell lung cancer. The sequence in DNA is TGTGCCAGCACGTCATGGGGAAGGGAAGAGACCCAGTACTTC. Its translation is CASTSWGREETQYF.